The entry below describes one TCR beta chain. TCRdb's table, derived via immunoSEQ multiplex PCR, lists solely in-frame clones and lacks some. The sample shows tens of thousands of clones, 91% of them seen only once. The CDR3 is 14 amino acids. V lost 6 bases, J lost 3 bases, and 14 bases lay in between. The V gene's germline CDR1 is MGHDK and CDR2 SYGVNS. The data originate from a study of control samples from healthy donors and cancer patients. The specimen was blood. The sequence was collected from a man aged 50-59 years in good health. The chain is built from TRBV25-1 and TRBJ1-1, with a tentative D call TRBD1 (6 bases). CDR3 bases: TGTGCCAGCAGGGAAGCAGGGGTCCACACTGAAGCTTTCTTT. It is translated as CASREAGVHTEAFF.